This T cell receptor (beta chain) was sequenced in a study of control samples from healthy donors and cancer patients. The repertoire was sequenced with immunoSEQ multiplex PCR; TCRdb's copy has only in-frame clones and lacks some. This sample has around 180,000 clones, with approximately 86% found just once. The CDR3 covers 19 residues. The TCR originated in a woman aged 30 to 39 in good health. This rearrangement joins TRBV21-1 to TRBJ1-4; the table gives TRBD1 as D, unverified against the DNA. TRBV21-1 is labeled a pseudogene. Sequencing input: blood. The CDR3 DNA sequence: TGTGCCAGCAGCAAAGATGACAGGGCCGTCTTGACAACTAATGAAAAACTGTTTTTT. Its translation: CASSKDDRAVLTTNEKLFF.